The 32 T cell receptor beta chains below come from one sample, sequenced in a study of T cell responses to AZD1222 COVID-19 vaccine. This table comes from immunoSEQ multiplex PCR, and its TCRdb copy is limited to in-frame clones, with some not included. The sample yields about 120,000 clones, 70% to 90% seen once. The sample consisted of peripheral blood, taken on day 0 of AZD1222 vaccination. Source of these receptors: an adult in good health.

This rearrangement joins TRBV9 to TRBJ2-7; 9 positions agree with TRBD1. CDR1 and CDR2 from the germline V gene are SGDLS and YYNGEE. Trimming cost V 3 bases and J 9 bases; bases outside gene matches: 22. The CDR3 totals 18 residues. In DNA form, the CDR3 reads TGTGCCAGCAGCGCCGGAGGAGGTGTCGGGACAGGGACCCGATTGCAGTACTTC. Its protein is CASSAGGGVGTGTRLQYF.

The V gene is TRBV27, the J gene TRBJ1-5, with 9 bases identical to TRBD1. J lost 7 bases, V lost 2 bases, and 9 bases had no gene match. Germline lookup yields CDR1 MNHEY and CDR2 SMNVEV (reference sequence). The CDR3 extends over 16 amino acids. CDR3 protein: CASSLLSGTGRQPQHF. The CDR3 DNA sequence: TGTGCCAGCAGTTTACTCTCCGGGACAGGGCGACAGCCCCAGCATTTT.

The rearrangement links TRBV9 to TRBJ1-3; D is ambiguous. Trimming removed 0 bases from V and 0 bases from J, with 7 bases in between. This CDR3 has 15 amino acids. CDR1 is SGDLS and CDR2 is YYNGEE in the germline V gene. Here the CDR3 reads CASSVAPDSGNTIYF. For the CDR3, the DNA is TGTGCCAGCAGCGTAGCACCCGACTCTGGAAACACCATATATTTT.

This rearrangement joins TRBV6-4 to TRBJ1-1, with 8 bases identical to TRBD1. The CDR3 covers 13 residues. Unmatched junction bases numbered 3, after V lost 6 bases and J lost 3 bases. Germline V gene data show CDR1 as MRHNA and CDR2 as SNTAGT. CDR3 amino acids: CASSTGGDTEAFF. CDR3 nucleotides: TGTGCCAGCAGCACAGGGGGAGACACTGAAGCTTTCTTT.

This rearrangement joins TRBV2 to TRBJ2-7; 12 nucleotides line up with TRBD2. With 9 bases clipped from V and 6 bases from J, the junction kept 6 bases outside the gene matches. The CDR3 contains 13 residues. CDR1 SNHLY and CDR2 FYNNEI come from the germline V gene. CDR3 DNA: TGTGCCAGTGCTAGCGGGAGGGCTCTCGAGCAGTACTTC. It codes for CASASGRALEQYF.

The chain is built from TRBV29-1 and TRBJ2-1, with D tentatively TRBD1 or TRBD2 (5 bases each). V gave up 7 bases and J gave up 8 bases, with 24 bases separating them. The CDR3 is 15 residues long. Germline V CDR1 and CDR2: SQVTM, ANQGSEA. The CDR3 nucleotides read TGCAGCGCCCAAGCGGACATTTCAGGTTTCCATGAGCAGTTCTTC. It codes for CSAQADISGFHEQFF.

The chain joins TRBV19 to TRBJ1-2, with TRBD1 matching 8 bases. CDR1 is LNHDA, CDR2 SQIVND, per germline (reference sequence). The trim removed 6 bases at V and 6 bases at J, leaving 6 bases unmatched. The CDR3 loop spans 13 amino acids. This CDR3 is CASSTGGSDGYTF. CDR3 DNA: TGTGCCAGTAGCACAGGGGGGAGTGATGGCTACACCTTC.

The J gene is TRBJ1-4, the V gene TRBV4-1; D is unresolved. Trimming cost V 1 base and J 8 bases, with 14 bases left between them. This CDR3 contains 15 residues. Germline loops: CDR1 MGHRA, CDR2 YSYEKL. The CDR3 protein is CASSQAPGYGEKLFF. The CDR3 bases are TGCGCCAGCAGCCAAGCCCCCGGGTACGGGGAAAAACTGTTTTTT.

V gene TRBV10-3 combines with J gene TRBJ2-5; 14 bases map to TRBD2. This CDR3 has 16 amino acids. Trimming removed 4 bases from V and 4 bases from J; junction bases left unmatched: 5. Per the germline V gene, CDR1 is ENHRY and CDR2 is SYGVKD. CDR3 in DNA: TGTGCCATCAGTGGACTAGCGGGAGGGCCGGGAGAGACCCAGTACTTC. It translates to CAISGLAGGPGETQYF.

The chain joins TRBV4-3 to TRBJ1-1; D possibly corresponds to TRBD1 (5 bases). In germline, CDR1 is LGHNA, CDR2 YSLEER. V was shortened by 0 bases and J by 10 bases, with 18 bases between the two germline ends. This CDR3 has 15 residues. CDR3 DNA sequence: TGCGCCAGCAGCCAAGAGGGGCAGGGCGGAATCGCAGCTTTCTTT. Protein: CASSQEGQGGIAAFF.

V is TRBV27 and J is TRBJ2-1; D perhaps matches TRBD2 (6 bases). This CDR3 has 15 residues. Trimming pared 4 bases from V and 2 bases from J, leaving 12 bases between. Germline V gene sequence: CDR1 MNHEY, CDR2 SMNVEV (reference sequence). CDR3 sequence reads: CASSWEAGTYNEQFF. The CDR3 DNA follows: TGTGCCAGCAGTTGGGAGGCGGGTACCTACAATGAGCAGTTCTTC.

This chain links TRBV10-3 with TRBJ2-3; D might be TRBD2 (6 bases). The CDR3 runs 14 residues. CDR1 and CDR2 (germline): ENHRY, SYGVKD. V gave up 3 bases and J gave up 4 bases, with 11 bases separating them. The CDR3 DNA reads as TGTGCCATCAGTGAAGGAGGGGAGGCAGATACGCAGTATTTT. Its protein product is CAISEGGEADTQYF.

This clone was found a few times. V gene TRBV4-1 combines with J gene TRBJ1-4; D remains unclear. This CDR3 comprises 16 residues. Germline assignment: CDR1 MGHRA and CDR2 YSYEKL. V lost 6 bases and J lost 8, with 22 bases in between. The CDR3 bases are TGCGCCAGCAGATACAGAATGGGGATCCTCGAAGAAAAACTGTTTTTT. Residues: CASRYRMGILEEKLFF.

The J gene is TRBJ2-1, the V gene TRBV12-3 or TRBV12-4; D is possibly TRBD2 (5 bases). Trimming cost V 2 bases and J 10 bases, with 12 bases left between them. The CDR3 spans 13 residues. The DNA for the CDR3 is TGTGCCAGCAGTTTATCTGAGTCGGGAGAGCAGTTCTTC. It yields the protein CASSLSESGEQFF.

This chain links TRBV12-3 or TRBV12-4 with TRBJ1-5, with D tentatively TRBD1 (6 bases). The CDR3 totals 13 residues. V lost 5 bases to trimming and J lost 7 bases, with 12 bases between them. CDR3 in amino acids: CASSTGFGQPQHF. The CDR3 DNA reads TGTGCCAGCAGTACAGGGTTCGGGCAGCCCCAGCATTTT.

This rearrangement joins TRBV29-1 to TRBJ1-1; 7 positions agree with TRBD1. This CDR3 comprises 14 residues. Germline CDR1 reads SQVTM; CDR2 reads ANQGSEA. The trim removed 3 bases at V and 1 base at J, leaving 5 bases unmatched. CDR3 amino acids: CSVELRGQNTEAFF. For the CDR3, the DNA is TGCAGCGTTGAGTTGAGGGGGCAGAACACTGAAGCTTTCTTT.

The J gene is TRBJ1-3, the V gene TRBV25-1; D perhaps matches TRBD1 (6 bases). From germline, CDR1 is MGHDK and CDR2 SYGVNS. V was cut by 6 bases and J by 0 bases, with 12 bases left in between. The CDR3 runs 15 residues. CDR3 DNA sequence: TGTGCCAGCAGACCAGGGGAGGACTCTGGAAACACCATATATTTT. Its protein is CASRPGEDSGNTIYF.

The chain joins TRBV19 to TRBJ1-3, with D maybe TRBD1 (6 bases). The ends were cut back, 5 bases at V and 1 base at J, with 18 bases in the middle. Germline V gene sequence: CDR1 LNHDA, CDR2 SQIVND (reference sequence). The CDR3 totals 17 residues. DNA for the CDR3: TGTGCCAGTAGTGCCGGGTCGGGGGGCTTTTCTGGAAACACCATATATTTT. It is translated as CASSAGSGGFSGNTIYF.

This rearrangement joins TRBV10-3 to TRBJ2-7, with 7 bases identical to TRBD2. The CDR3 loop spans 16 amino acids. The V gene's germline CDR1 is ENHRY and CDR2 SYGVKD. The ends lost 0 bases at V and 2 bases at J; junction bases unmatched: 7. CDR3 sequence: CAISESKLATPYEQYF. The DNA for the CDR3 is TGTGCCATCAGTGAGTCTAAACTAGCGACACCCTACGAGCAGTACTTC.

The V and J genes are TRBV29-1 and TRBJ2-5; D possibly corresponds to TRBD2 (5 bases). The germline CDR1 and CDR2 sequences are SQVTM and ANQGSEA. V lost 1 base and J lost 5, with 5 bases in between. The CDR3 has 11 amino acids. The CDR3 protein is CSVEAGETQYF. The CDR3 bases are TGCAGCGTTGAAGCGGGGGAGACCCAGTACTTC. The whole variable domain, remainder taken from reference TRBV29-1 and TRBJ2-5, is SAVISQKPSRDICQRGTSLTIQCQVDSQVTMMFWYRQQPGQSLTLIATANQGSEATYESGFVIDKFPISRPNLTFSTLTVSNMSPEDSSIYLCSVEAGETQYFGPGTRLLVL.

The rearrangement joins TRBV5-1 to TRBJ2-7; D assignment may be TRBD1 or TRBD2 (5 bases each). This CDR3 is 13 amino acids long. The germline V gene encodes CDR1 SGHRS and CDR2 YFSETQ. V dropped 7 bases and J dropped 1 base, with 12 bases sitting between them. The CDR3 loop reads CASARDGSYEQYF. The CDR3 nucleotides read TGCGCCAGCGCCCGGGACGGTTCCTACGAGCAGTACTTC.

The CDR3 DNA reads as TGTGCCAGCAGTGAGTTTAGGGGCACGATCAATGAGCAGTTCTTC. Translating gives CASSEFRGTINEQFF. V and J are TRBV25-1 and TRBJ2-1; the D gene is possibly TRBD1 (5 bases). Germline loops: CDR1 MGHDK, CDR2 SYGVNS. The CDR3 consists of 15 residues. Trimming removed 3 bases from V and 6 bases from J, with 15 bases in between.

The rearrangement uses TRBV18 and TRBJ1-1; 12 bases are shared with TRBD1. Germline values: CDR1 KGHSH, CDR2 LQKENI. CDR3 length: 16 amino acids. Trimming removed 3 bases from V and 4 bases from J; junction bases left unmatched: 6. CDR3 residues: CASSPGQGARITEAFF. For the CDR3, the DNA is TGTGCCAGCTCACCGGGACAGGGGGCGAGAATCACTGAAGCTTTCTTT.

The chain couples TRBV7-9 to TRBJ1-1, with D tentatively TRBD1 (5 bases). CDR3 length: 14 residues. The germline V gene encodes CDR1 SEHNR and CDR2 FQNEAQ (reference sequence). Trimming took 1 base from V and 0 from J, leaving 6 bases between them. CDR3 region: CASSLGGMNTEAFF. The CDR3 DNA reads as TGTGCCAGCAGCTTAGGGGGGATGAACACTGAAGCTTTCTTT.

This chain uses TRBV5-1 with TRBJ1-2; D is unclear. The CDR3 loop spans 17 amino acids. V was shortened by 4 bases and J by 0 bases, with 19 bases between the two germline ends. Germline CDR1 SGHRS, CDR2 YFSETQ. The CDR3 DNA is TGCGCCAGCAGCCAACTCCCCCGGCCGATCGCTAACTATGGCTACACCTTC. Residues: CASSQLPRPIANYGYTF.

This clone was seen a handful of times. The J gene is TRBJ1-3, the V gene TRBV2, with a weak D call TRBD1 (5 bases). This CDR3 is 15 amino acids long. The germline V and J ends were trimmed by 5 bases and 3 bases, with 14 bases remaining between them. CDR1 SNHLY and CDR2 FYNNEI come from the germline V gene. The CDR3 here is CASSTLGGYGNTIYF. CDR3 sequence (DNA): TGTGCCAGCAGTACCCTGGGGGGTTATGGAAACACCATATATTTT.

This clone occurred once. This chain joins TRBV6-6 and TRBJ2-1; unclear D gene. The germline V and J ends were trimmed by 6 bases and 4 bases, with 13 bases remaining between them. This CDR3 has 14 amino acids. Per the germline V gene, CDR1 is MNHNY and CDR2 is SVGAGI (reference sequence). CDR3 loop: CASSESLGYNEQFF. The CDR3 nucleotides are TGTGCCAGCAGCGAATCGTTAGGGTACAATGAGCAGTTCTTC.

The J gene is TRBJ2-1, the V gene TRBV3-1 (or the pseudogene TRBV3-2); tentatively, D is TRBD2 (6 bases). The V end was cut by 1 base, the J end by 7 bases, with 11 bases between. The CDR3 runs 14 residues. Per the germline V gene, CDR1 is LGHDT and CDR2 is YNNKEL (reference sequence). CDR3 in DNA: TGTGCCAGCAGCCAAGGAGGAGGGGCAAATGAGCAGTTCTTC. It translates to CASSQGGGANEQFF.

The chain combines TRBV11-3 with TRBJ2-2, with D unresolved. Germline lookup yields CDR1 SGHNT and CDR2 YENEEA. This CDR3 comprises 14 residues. V lost 3 bases to trimming and J lost 2 bases, with 7 bases between them. The CDR3 reads CASSFGYNTGELFF. CDR3 sequence (DNA): TGTGCCAGCAGCTTTGGATACAACACCGGGGAGCTGTTTTTT.

V gene TRBV27 combines with J gene TRBJ2-7, with 8 bases lining up with TRBD1. V shed 4 bases, J shed 1 base, and the junction held 6 bases outside the gene matches. From germline, CDR1 is MNHEY and CDR2 SMNVEV (reference sequence). There are 15 residues in the CDR3. Written as DNA, the CDR3 is TGTGCCAGCAGTTCTCGGACAGGGTGGTCCTACGAGCAGTACTTC. Translating gives CASSSRTGWSYEQYF.

The chain has TRBV2 and TRBJ2-7; D gene ambiguous. Germline loops: CDR1 SNHLY, CDR2 FYNNEI. The CDR3 spans 13 residues. Trimming left V 6 bases short and J 2 bases short, with 11 bases between. The CDR3 DNA follows: TGTGCCAGCAGAGGAGACGAGACCTACGAGCAGTACTTC. Its translation is CASRGDETYEQYF.

The chain recombines TRBV4-2 with TRBJ2-7; 7 bases agree with TRBD2. CDR1 and CDR2 (germline): LGHNA, YNFKEQ. The CDR3 runs 15 residues. Trimming at V came to 1 base and at J to 3 bases, leaving 6 bases not matched to a gene. The CDR3 nucleotides are TGTGCCAGCAGCCAAGTAGTAGCGGGTTTCTACGAGCAGTACTTC. Translated, it gives CASSQVVAGFYEQYF.